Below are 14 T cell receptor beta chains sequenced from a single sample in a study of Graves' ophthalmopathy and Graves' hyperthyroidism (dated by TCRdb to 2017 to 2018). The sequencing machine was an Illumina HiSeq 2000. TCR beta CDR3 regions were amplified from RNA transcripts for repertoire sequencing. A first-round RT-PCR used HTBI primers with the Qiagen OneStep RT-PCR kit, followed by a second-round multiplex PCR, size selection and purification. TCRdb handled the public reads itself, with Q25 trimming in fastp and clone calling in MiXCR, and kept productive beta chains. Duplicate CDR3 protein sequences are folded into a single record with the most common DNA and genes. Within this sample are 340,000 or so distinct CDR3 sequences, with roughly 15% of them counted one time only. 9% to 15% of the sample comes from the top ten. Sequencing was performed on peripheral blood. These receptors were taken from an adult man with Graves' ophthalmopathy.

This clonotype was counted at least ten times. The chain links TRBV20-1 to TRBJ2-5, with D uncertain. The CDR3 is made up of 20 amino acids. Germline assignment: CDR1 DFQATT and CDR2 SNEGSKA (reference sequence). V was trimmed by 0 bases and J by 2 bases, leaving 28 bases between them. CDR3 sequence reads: CSARDRSGSISVVVQETQYF. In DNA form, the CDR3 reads TGCAGTGCTAGAGATCGGTCGGGTAGCATCTCGGTGGTAGTACAAGAGACCCAGTACTTC.

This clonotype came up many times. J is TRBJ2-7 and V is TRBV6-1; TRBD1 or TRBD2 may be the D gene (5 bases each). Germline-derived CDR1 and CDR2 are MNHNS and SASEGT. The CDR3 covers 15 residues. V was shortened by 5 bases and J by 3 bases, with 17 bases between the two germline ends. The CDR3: CASSQRDGALYEQYF. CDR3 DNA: TGTGCCAGCAGTCAGAGGGACGGGGCCCTCTACGAGCAGTACTTC.

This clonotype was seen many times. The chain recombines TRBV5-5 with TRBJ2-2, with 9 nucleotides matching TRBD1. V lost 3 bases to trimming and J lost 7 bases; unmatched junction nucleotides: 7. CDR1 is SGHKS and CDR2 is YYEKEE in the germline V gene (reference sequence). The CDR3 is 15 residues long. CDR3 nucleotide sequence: TGTGCCAGCAGCTCCCACAGGGGGCGGTTCGGGGAGCTGTTTTTT. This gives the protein CASSSHRGRFGELFF.

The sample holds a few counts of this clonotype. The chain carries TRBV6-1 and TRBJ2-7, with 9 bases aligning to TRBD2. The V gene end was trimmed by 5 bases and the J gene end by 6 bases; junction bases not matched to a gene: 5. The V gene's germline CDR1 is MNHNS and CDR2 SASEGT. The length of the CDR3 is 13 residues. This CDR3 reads CASSRGSGGEQYF. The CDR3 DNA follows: TGTGCCAGCAGTAGGGGTAGCGGGGGCGAGCAGTACTTC.

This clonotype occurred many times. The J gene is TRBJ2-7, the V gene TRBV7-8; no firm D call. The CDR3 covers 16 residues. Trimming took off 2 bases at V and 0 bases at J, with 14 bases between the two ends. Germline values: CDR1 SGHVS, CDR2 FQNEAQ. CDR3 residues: CASSLNPDSPSYEQYF. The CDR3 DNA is TGTGCCAGCAGCTTAAATCCCGATAGCCCCTCCTACGAGCAGTACTTC.

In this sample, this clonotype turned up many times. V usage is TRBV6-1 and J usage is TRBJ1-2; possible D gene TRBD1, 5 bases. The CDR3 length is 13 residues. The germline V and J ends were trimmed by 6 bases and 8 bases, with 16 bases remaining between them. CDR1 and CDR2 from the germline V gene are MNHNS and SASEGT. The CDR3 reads CASSPRGGPGYTF. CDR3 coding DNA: TGTGCCAGCAGCCCTCGGGGGGGACCCGGCTACACCTTC.

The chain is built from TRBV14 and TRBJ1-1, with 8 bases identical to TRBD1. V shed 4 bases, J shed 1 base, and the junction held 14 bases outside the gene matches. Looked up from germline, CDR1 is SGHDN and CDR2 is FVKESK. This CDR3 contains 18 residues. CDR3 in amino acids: CASSRLFVRGRGNTEAFF. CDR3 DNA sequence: TGTGCCAGCAGCCGACTTTTTGTCAGGGGGCGCGGGAACACTGAAGCTTTCTTT.

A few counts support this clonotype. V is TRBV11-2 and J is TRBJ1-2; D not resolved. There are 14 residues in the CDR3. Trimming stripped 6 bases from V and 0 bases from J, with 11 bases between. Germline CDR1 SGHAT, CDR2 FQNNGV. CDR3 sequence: CASSLSTTNYGYTF. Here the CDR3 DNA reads TGTGCCAGCAGTTTAAGTACAACTAACTATGGCTACACCTTC.

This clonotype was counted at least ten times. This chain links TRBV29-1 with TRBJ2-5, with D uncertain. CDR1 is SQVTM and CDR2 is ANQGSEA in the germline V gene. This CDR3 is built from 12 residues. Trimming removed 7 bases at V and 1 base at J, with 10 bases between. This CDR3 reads CSARPLQETQYF. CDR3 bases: TGCAGCGCTAGACCGCTCCAAGAGACCCAGTACTTC.

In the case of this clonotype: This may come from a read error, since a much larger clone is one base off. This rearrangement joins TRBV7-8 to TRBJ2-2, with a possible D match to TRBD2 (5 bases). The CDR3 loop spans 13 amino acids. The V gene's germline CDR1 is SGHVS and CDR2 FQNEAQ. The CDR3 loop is CASSQLPAGELSF. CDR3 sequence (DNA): TGTGCCAGCAGCCAGCTCCCTGCCGGGGAGCTGTCTTTT.

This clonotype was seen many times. The CDR3 DNA follows: TGTGCCAGCAGTGAAGCGCCGCTCACTGAAGCTTTCTTT. Translating it yields CASSEAPLTEAFF. The V call is TRBV2, the J call TRBJ1-1; D unresolved. This CDR3 is built from 13 residues. Trimming took 0 bases from V and 4 from J, leaving 6 bases between them. CDR1 is SNHLY and CDR2 is FYNNEI in the germline V gene. The full variable domain, with the rest looked up from reference TRBV2 and TRBJ1-1, is EPEVTQTPSHQVTQMGQEVILRCVPISNHLYFYWYRQILGQKVEFLVSFYNNEISEKSEIFDDQFSVERPDGSNFTLKIRSTKLEDSAMYFCASSEAPLTEAFFGQGTRLTVV.

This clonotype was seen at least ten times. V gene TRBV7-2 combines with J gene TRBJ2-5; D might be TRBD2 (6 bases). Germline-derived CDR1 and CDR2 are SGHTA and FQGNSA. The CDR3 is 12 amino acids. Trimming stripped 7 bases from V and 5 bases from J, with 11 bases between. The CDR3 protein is CASNSGGETQYF. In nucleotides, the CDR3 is TGTGCCAGCAACTCCGGAGGGGAGACCCAGTACTTC.

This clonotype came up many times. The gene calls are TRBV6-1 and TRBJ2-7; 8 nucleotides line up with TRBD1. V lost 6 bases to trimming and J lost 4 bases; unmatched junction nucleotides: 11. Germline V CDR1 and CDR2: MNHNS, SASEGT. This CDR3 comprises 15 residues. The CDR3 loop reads CASSEPGQVSYEQYF. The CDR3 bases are TGTGCCAGCAGCGAGCCGGGACAGGTATCTTACGAGCAGTACTTC.

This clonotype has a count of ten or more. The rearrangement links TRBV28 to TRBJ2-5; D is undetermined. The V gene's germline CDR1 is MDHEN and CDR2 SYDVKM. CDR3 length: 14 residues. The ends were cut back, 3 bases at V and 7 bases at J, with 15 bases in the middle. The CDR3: CASSLGSPTGTQYF. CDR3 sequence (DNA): TGTGCCAGCAGTTTGGGCAGCCCAACGGGGACCCAGTACTTC.